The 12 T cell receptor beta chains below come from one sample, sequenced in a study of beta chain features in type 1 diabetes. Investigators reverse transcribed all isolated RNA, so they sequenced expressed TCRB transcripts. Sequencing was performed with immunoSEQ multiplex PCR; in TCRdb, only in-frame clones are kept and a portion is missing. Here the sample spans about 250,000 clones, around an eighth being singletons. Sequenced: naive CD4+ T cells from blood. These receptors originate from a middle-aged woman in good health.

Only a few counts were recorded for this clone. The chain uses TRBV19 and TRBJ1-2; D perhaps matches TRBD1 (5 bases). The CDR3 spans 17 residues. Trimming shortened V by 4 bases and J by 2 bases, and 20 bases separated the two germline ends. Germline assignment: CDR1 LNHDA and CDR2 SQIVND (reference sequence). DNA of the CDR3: TGTGCCAGTAGTACCTATAGTACAGGAACTAAAAACTATGGCTACACCTTC. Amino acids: CASSTYSTGTKNYGYTF.

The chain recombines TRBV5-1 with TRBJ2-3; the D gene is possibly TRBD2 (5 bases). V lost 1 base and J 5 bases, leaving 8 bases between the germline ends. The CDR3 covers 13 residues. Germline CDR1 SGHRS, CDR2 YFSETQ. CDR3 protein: CASSLRGQDTQYF. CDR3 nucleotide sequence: TGCGCCAGCAGCTTGCGAGGGCAAGATACGCAGTATTTT.

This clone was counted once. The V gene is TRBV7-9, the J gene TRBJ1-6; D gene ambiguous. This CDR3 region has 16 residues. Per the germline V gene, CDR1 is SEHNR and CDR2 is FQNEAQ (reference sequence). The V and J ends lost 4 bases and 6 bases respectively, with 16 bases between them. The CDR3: CASSSSGGRRNSPLHF. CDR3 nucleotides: TGTGCCAGCAGCTCTAGTGGTGGCAGACGTAATTCACCCCTCCACTTT.

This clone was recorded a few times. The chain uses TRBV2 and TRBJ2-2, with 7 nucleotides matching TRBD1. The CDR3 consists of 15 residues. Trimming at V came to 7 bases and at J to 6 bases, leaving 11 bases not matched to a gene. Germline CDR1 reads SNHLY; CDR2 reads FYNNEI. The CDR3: CASKPGQVGSGELFF. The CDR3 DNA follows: TGTGCCAGCAAGCCCGGACAGGTCGGCTCCGGGGAGCTGTTTTTT. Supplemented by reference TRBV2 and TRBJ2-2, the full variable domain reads EPEVTQTPSHQVTQMGQEVILRCVPISNHLYFYWYRQILGQKVEFLVSFYNNEISEKSEIFDDQFSVERPDGSNFTLKIRSTKLEDSAMYFCASKPGQVGSGELFFGEGSRLTVL.

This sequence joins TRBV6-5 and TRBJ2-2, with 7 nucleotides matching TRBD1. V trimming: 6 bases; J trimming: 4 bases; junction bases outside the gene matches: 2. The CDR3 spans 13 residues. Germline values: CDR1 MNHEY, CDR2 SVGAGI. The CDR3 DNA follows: TGTGCCAGCAGACGACAGGGCACCGGGGAGCTGTTTTTT. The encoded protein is CASRRQGTGELFF.

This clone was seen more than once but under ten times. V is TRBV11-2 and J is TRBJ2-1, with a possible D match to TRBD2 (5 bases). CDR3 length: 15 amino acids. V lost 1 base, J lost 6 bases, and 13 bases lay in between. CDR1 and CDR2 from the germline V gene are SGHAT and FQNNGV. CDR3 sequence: CASSLGGSGANEQFF. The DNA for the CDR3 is TGTGCCAGCAGCTTAGGTGGGAGCGGAGCCAATGAGCAGTTCTTC.

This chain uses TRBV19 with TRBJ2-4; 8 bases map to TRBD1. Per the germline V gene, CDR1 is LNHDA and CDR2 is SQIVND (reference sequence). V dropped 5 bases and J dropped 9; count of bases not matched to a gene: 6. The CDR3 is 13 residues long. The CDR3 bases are TGTGCCAGTAGTTCCCCCGGACAGGGCATTCAGTACTTC. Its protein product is CASSSPGQGIQYF.

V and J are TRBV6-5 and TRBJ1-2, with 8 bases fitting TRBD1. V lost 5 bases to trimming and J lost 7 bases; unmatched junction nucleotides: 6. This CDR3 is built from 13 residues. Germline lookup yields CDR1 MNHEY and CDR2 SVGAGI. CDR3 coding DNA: TGTGCCAGCAGTGCTGGACAGGGAGGTGGCTACACCTTC. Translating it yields CASSAGQGGGYTF.

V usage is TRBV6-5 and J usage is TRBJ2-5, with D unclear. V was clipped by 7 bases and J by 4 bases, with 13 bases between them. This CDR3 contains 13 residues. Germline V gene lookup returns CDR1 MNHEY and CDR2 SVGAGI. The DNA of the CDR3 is TGTGCCAGCACCCCGCCAGGTGGAGAGACCCAGTACTTC. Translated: CASTPPGGETQYF.

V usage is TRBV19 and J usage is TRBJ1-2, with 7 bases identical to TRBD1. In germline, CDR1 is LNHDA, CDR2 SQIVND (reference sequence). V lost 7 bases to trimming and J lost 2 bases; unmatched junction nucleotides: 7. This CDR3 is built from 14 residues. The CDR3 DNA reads TGTGCCAGTACCGTCAACAGGGGAAACTATGGCTACACCTTC. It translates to CASTVNRGNYGYTF. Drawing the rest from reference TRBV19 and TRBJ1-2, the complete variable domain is DGGITQSPKYLFRKEGQNVTLSCEQNLNHDAMYWYRQDPGQGLRLIYYSQIVNDFQKGDIAEGYSVSREKKESFPLTVTSAQKNPTAFYLCASTVNRGNYGYTFGSGTRLTVV.

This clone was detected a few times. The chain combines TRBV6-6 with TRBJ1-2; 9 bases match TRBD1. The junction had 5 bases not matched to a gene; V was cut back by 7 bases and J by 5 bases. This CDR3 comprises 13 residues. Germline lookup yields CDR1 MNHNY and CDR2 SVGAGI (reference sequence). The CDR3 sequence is CASTGDREYGYTF. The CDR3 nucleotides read TGTGCCAGCACCGGGGACAGGGAGTATGGCTACACCTTC.

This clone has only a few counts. The CDR3 DNA is TGCAGCGTTGGGACACTGTATGGCTACACCTTC. As protein: CSVGTLYGYTF. The chain employs TRBV29-1 and TRBJ1-2, with D tentatively TRBD1 (5 bases). CDR1 is SQVTM, CDR2 ANQGSEA, per germline. Between the trimmed V and J ends, which lost 4 bases and 5 bases, there was a span of 8 bases. The CDR3 is 11 amino acids.